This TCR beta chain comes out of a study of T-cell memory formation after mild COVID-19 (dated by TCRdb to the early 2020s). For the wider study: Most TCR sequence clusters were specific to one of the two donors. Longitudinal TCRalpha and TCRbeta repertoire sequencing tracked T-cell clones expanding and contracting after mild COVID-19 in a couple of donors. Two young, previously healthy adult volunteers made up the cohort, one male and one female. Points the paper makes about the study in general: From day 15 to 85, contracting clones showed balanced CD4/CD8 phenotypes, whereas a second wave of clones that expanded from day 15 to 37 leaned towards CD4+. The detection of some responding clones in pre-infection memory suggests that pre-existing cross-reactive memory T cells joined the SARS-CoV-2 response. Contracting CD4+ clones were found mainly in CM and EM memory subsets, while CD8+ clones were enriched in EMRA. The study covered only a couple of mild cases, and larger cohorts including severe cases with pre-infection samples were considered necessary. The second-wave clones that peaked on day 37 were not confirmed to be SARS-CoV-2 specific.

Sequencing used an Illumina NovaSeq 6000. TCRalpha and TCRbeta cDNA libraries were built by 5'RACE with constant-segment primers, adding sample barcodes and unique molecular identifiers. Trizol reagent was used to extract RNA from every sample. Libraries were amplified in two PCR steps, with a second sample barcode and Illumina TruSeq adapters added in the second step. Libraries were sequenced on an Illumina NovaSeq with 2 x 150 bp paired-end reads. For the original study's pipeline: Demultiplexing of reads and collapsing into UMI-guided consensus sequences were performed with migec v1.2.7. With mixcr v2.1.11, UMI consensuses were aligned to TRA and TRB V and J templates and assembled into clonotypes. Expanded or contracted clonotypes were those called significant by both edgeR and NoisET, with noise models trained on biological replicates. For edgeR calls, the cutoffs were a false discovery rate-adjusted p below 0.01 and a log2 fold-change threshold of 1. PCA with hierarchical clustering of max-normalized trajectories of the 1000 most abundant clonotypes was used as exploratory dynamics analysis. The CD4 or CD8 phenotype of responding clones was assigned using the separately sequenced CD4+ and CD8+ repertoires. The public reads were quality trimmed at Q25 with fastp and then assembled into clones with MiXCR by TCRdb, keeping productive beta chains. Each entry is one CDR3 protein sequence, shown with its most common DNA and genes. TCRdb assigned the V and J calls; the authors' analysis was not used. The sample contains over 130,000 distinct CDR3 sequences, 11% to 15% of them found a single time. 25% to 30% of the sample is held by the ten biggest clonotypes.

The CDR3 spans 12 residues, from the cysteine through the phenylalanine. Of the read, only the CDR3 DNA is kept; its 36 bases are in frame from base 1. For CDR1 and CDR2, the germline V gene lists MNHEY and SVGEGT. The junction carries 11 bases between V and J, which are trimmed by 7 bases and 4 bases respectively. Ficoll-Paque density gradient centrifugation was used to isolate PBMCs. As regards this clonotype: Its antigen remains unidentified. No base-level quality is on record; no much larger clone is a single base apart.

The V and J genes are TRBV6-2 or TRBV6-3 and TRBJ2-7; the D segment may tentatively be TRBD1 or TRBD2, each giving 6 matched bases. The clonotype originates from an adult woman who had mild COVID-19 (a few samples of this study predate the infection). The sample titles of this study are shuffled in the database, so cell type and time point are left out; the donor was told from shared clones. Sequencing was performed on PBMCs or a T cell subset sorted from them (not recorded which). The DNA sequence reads TGTGCCAGCATCGGGGGCGAATACGAGCAGTACTTC. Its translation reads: CASIGGEYEQYF.